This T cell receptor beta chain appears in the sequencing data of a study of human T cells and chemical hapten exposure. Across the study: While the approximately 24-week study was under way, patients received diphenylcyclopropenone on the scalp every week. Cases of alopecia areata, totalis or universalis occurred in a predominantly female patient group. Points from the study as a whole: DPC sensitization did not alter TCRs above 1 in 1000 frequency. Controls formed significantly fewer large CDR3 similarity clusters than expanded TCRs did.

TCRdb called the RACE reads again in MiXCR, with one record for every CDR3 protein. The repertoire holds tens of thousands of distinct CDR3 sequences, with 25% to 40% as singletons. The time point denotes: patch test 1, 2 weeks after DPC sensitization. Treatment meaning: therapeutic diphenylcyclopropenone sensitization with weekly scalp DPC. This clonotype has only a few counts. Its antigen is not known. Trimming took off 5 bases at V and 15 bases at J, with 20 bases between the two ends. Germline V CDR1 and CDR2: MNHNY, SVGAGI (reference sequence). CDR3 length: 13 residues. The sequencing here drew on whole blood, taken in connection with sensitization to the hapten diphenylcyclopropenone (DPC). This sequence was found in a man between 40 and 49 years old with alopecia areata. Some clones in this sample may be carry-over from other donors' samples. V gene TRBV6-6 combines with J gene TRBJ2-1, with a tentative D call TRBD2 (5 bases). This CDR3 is CASSPGEPMGRFF. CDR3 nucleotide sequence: TGTGCCAGCAGTCCTGGGGAGCCGATGGGGAGGTTCTTC.